The entry below gives a single T cell receptor beta chain sequence along with its context. Its antigen remains unidentified. The sample is drawn from a study of T cell responses to AZD1222 COVID-19 vaccine. In the study overall: Second doses at about 4 or about 12 weeks were pooled.

CDR1 and CDR2 from the germline V gene are SGHVS and FNYEAQ. This CDR3 region has 17 residues. V trimming: 6 bases; J trimming: 2 bases; junction bases outside the gene matches: 10. The data were produced by immunoSEQ multiplex PCR, yet TCRdb's version contains in-frame clones alone and is incomplete. Of 70,000 to 80,000 clones detected, just over 85% appear once; the ten largest clones hold roughly 2.7%. Points from the study as a whole: White British donors predominated, females outnumbered males, and clonal diversity was possibly underestimated. Reportedly, close to half of spike-specific TCRs are directed against unmutated variant regions. Elevations in Spike-specific TCR breadth and depth followed administration of two AZD1222 doses.

This TCR came from an adult in good health. Sequencing was performed on peripheral blood, taken on day 0 of AZD1222 vaccination. The chain uses TRBV7-6 and TRBJ2-7; 13 positions agree with TRBD2. Here the CDR3 reads CASSPGTSGIRTYEQYF. In DNA, the CDR3 is TGTGCCAGCAGTCCCGGGACTAGCGGGATAAGAACCTACGAGCAGTACTTC.